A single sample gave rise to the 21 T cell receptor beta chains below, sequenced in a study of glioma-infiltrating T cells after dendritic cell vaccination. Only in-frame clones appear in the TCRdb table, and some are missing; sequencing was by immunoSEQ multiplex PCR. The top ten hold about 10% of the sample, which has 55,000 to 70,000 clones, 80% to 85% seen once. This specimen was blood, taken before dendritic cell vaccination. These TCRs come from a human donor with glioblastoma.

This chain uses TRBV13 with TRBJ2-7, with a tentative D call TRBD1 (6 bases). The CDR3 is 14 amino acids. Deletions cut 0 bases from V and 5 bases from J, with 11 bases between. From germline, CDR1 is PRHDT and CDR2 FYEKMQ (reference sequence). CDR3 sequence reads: CASSLGQGEDEQYF. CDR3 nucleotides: TGTGCCAGCAGCTTAGGACAGGGCGAAGACGAGCAGTACTTC.

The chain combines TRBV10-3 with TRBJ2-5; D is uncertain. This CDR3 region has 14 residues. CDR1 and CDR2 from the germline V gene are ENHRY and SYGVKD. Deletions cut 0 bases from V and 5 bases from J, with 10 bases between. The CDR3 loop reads CAISESFPRETQYF. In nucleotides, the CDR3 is TGTGCCATCAGTGAGTCGTTCCCGCGGGAGACCCAGTACTTC.

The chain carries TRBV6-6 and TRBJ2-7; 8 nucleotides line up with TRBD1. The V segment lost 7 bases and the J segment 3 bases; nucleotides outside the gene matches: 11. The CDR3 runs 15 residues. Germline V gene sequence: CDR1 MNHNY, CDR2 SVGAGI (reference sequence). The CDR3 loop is CASILGQGGIYEQYF. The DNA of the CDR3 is TGTGCCAGCATCCTAGGACAGGGCGGGATCTACGAGCAGTACTTC.

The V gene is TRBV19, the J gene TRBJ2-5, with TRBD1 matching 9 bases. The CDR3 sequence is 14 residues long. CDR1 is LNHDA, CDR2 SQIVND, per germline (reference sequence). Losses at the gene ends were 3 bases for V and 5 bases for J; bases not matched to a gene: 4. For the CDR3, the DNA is TGTGCCAGTAGTATCATCGGGACAGGGGAGACCCAGTACTTC. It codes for CASSIIGTGETQYF.

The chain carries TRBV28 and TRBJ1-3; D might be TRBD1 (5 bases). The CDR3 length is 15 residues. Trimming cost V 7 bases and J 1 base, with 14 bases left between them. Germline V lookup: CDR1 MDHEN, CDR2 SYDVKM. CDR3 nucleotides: TGTGCCAGCATTTCCGGGGGGTTATCTGGAAACACCATATATTTT. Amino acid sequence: CASISGGLSGNTIYF.

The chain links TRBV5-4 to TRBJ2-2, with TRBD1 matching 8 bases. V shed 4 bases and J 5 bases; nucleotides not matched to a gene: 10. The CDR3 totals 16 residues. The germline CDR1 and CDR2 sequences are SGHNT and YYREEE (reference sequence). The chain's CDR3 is CASSRNRGLSTGELFF. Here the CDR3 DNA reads TGTGCCAGCAGCCGCAACAGGGGGTTGAGTACCGGGGAGCTGTTTTTT.

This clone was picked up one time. CDR3 nucleotides: TGTGCCAGCAGCGTAGGTGGCACTATAGGTCAGCCCCAGCATTTT. As protein: CASSVGGTIGQPQHF. The gene calls are TRBV9 and TRBJ1-5; D unresolved. Trimming left V 0 bases short and J 6 bases short, with 13 bases between. The CDR3 length is 15 residues. The germline V gene encodes CDR1 SGDLS and CDR2 YYNGEE.

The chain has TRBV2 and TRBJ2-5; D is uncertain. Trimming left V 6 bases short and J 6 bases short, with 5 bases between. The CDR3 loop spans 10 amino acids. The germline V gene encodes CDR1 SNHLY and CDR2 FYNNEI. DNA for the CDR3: TGTGCCAGCAGGTTAAAGACCCAGTACTTC. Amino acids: CASRLKTQYF.

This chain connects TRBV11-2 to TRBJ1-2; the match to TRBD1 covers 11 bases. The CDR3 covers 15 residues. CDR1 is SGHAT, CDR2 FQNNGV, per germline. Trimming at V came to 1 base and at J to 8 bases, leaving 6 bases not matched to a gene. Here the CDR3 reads CASSLADRGQEGYTF. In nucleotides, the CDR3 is TGTGCCAGCAGCTTAGCGGACAGGGGGCAGGAGGGCTACACCTTC. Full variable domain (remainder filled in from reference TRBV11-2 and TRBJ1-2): EAGVAQSPRYKIIEKRQSVAFWCNPISGHATLYWYQQILGQGPKLLIQFQNNGVVDDSQLPKDRFSAERLKGVDSTLKIQPAKLEDSAVYLCASSLADRGQEGYTFGSGTRLTVV.

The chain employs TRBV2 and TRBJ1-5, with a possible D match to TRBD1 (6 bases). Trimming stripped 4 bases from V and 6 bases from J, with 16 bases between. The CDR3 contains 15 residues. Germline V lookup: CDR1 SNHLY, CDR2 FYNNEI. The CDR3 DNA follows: TGTGCCAGCAGTGTAATATCAGGGGACGGTCAGCCCCAGCATTTT. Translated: CASSVISGDGQPQHF.

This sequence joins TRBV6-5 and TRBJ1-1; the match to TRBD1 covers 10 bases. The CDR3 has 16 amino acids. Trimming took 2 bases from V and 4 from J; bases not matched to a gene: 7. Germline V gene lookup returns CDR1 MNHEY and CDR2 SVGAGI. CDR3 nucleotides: TGTGCCAGCAGTTACCCCCGGACAGGGGGGAGCACTGAAGCTTTCTTT. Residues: CASSYPRTGGSTEAFF.

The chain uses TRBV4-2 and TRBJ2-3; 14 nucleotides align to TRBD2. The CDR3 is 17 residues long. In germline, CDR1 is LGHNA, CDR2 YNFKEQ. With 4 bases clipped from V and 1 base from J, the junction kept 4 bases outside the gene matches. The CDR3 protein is CASSRLAGGLGTDTQYF. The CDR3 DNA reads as TGTGCCAGCAGCCGACTAGCGGGGGGGCTAGGCACAGATACGCAGTATTTT.

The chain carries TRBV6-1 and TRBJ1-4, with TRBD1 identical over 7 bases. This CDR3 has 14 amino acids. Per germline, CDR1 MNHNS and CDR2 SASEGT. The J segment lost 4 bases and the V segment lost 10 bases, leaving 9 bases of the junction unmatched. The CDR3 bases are TGTGCCAACCCGGCGCGGACAGGTAATGAAAAACTGTTTTTT. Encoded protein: CANPARTGNEKLFF.

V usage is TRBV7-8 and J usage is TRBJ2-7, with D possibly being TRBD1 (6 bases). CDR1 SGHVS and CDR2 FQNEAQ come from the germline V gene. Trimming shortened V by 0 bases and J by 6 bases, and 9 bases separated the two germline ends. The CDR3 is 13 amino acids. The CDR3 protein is CASSLAQGTEQYF. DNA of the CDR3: TGTGCCAGCAGCTTAGCTCAGGGGACCGAGCAGTACTTC.

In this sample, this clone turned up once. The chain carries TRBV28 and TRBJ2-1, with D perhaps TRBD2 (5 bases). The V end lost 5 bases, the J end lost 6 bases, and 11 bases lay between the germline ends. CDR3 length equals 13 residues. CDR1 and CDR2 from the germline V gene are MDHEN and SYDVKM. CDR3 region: CASSIGLPNEQFF. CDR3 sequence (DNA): TGTGCCAGCAGTATAGGACTCCCCAATGAGCAGTTCTTC.

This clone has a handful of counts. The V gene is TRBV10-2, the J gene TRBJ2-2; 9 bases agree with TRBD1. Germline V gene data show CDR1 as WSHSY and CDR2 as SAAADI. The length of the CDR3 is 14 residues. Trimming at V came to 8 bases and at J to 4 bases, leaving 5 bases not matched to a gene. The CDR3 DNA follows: TGCGCCAGCGGGACAGGGTACGGCACCGGGGAGCTGTTTTTT. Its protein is CASGTGYGTGELFF.

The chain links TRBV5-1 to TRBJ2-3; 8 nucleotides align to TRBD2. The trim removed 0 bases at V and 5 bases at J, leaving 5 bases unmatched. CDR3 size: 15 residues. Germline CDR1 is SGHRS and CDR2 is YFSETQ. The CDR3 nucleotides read TGCGCCAGCAGCTTGGTCGGGGGGGCAGTAGATACGCAGTATTTT. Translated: CASSLVGGAVDTQYF.

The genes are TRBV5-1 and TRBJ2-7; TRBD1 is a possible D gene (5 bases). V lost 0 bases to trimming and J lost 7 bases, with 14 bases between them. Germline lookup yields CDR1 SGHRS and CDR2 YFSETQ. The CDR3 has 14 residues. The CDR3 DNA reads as TGCGCCAGCAGCTTGGTTGGGGCCCTCTGGGAGCAGTACTTC. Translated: CASSLVGALWEQYF.

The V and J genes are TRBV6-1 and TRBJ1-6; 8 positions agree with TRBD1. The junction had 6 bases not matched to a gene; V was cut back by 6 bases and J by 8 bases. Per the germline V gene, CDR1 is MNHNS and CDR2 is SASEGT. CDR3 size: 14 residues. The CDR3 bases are TGTGCCAGCAGCAGGACAGGGCCATATTCACCCCTCCACTTT. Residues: CASSRTGPYSPLHF.

This CDR3 is CASSFGGQWNEQFF. The CDR3 DNA sequence: TGTGCCAGTAGTTTCGGGGGGCAATGGAATGAGCAGTTCTTC. This chain links TRBV19 with TRBJ2-1, with D tentatively TRBD2 (7 bases). Trimming left V 5 bases short and J 7 bases short, with 15 bases between. This CDR3 has 14 residues. Germline V gene sequence: CDR1 LNHDA, CDR2 SQIVND (reference sequence).

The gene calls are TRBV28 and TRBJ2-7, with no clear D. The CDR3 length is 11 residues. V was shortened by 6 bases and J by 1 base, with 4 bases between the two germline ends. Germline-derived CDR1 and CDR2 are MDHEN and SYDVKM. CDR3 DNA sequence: TGTGCCAGCAGGCGATCCTACGAGCAGTACTTC. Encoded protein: CASRRSYEQYF.